The T cell receptor (beta chain) under discussion was sequenced for a study of cytotoxic CD8 clonotypes in ibrutinib-treated CLL. Study in general: There were, on average, 255,043 productive templates and tens of thousands of productive rearrangements per sample.

Clones were read by immunoSEQ multiplex PCR, and TCRdb kept only the in-frame ones, dropping some. The sample has some 120,000 clones, 80% to 85% seen once. The source of this sequence is a human donor with chronic lymphocytic leukemia. The sample here was PBMCs, taken after 24 months of ibrutinib treatment.

The CDR3 reads CASSSVEGSGTEAFF. Here the CDR3 DNA reads TGTGCCAGCAGCTCCGTTGAGGGAAGTGGCACTGAAGCTTTCTTT. This sequence joins TRBV7-8 and TRBJ1-1, with D unclear. Trimming shortened V by 4 bases and J by 4 bases, and 16 bases separated the two germline ends. Germline V gives CDR1 SGHVS, CDR2 FQNEAQ. The CDR3 is 15 amino acids.